A single sample gave rise to the 31 T cell receptor beta chains below, sequenced in a study of CD8 T cells in ankylosing spondylitis. One entry per CDR3 protein, called by TCRdb with MiXCR from the 5' RACE reads. Counted here are about 150,000 distinct CDR3 sequences, about 42% occurring once; the ten biggest clones make up around 15%. Material: synovial fluid, either unsorted or a sorted T cell fraction (not recorded which). These receptors originate from a male donor with ankylosing spondylitis.

CDR3 sequence (DNA): TGTGCCAGCAGTCAGACCGAAGGGGCTGGAAACACCATATATTTT. Protein: CASSQTEGAGNTIYF. The rearrangement links TRBV6-1 to TRBJ1-3, with D possibly TRBD1 on 5 matching bases. Germline V gives CDR1 MNHNS, CDR2 SASEGT. V was clipped by 5 bases and J by 2 bases, with 13 bases between them. The CDR3 length is 15 residues.

The chain recombines TRBV28 with TRBJ1-4, with 7 positions matching TRBD1. V shed 6 bases and J 5 bases; nucleotides not matched to a gene: 9. This CDR3 has 15 residues. Per the germline V gene, CDR1 is MDHEN and CDR2 is SYDVKM. For the CDR3, the DNA is TGTGCCAGCAGCCTACCGGGACAGAAAAATGAAAAACTGTTTTTT. This sequence encodes CASSLPGQKNEKLFF.

The count of this clonotype is one. The chain's CDR3 is CASSLALQDTQYF. The DNA for the CDR3 is TGTGCCAGCAGTCTAGCCCTCCAAGATACGCAGTATTTT. The chain recombines TRBV7-2 with TRBJ2-3; D perhaps matches TRBD2 (5 bases). The CDR3 has 13 amino acids. The ends were cut back, 6 bases at V and 5 bases at J, with 12 bases in the middle. Per the germline V gene, CDR1 is SGHTA and CDR2 is FQGNSA.

This clonotype was counted between two and nine times. The rearrangement links TRBV20-1 to TRBJ1-4, with D unclear. Trimming removed 3 bases at V and 7 bases at J, with 15 bases between. CDR1 and CDR2 from the germline V gene are DFQATT and SNEGSKA (reference sequence). This CDR3 has 14 amino acids. The CDR3 protein is CSASALGVPEKLFF. In DNA form, the CDR3 reads TGCAGTGCTAGTGCCCTCGGCGTGCCTGAAAAACTGTTTTTT.

This clonotype was seen more than once but under ten times. V gene TRBV20-1 combines with J gene TRBJ1-2; D is unclear. Germline V gene lookup returns CDR1 DFQATT and CDR2 SNEGSKA (reference sequence). There are 13 residues in the CDR3. V gave up 3 bases and J gave up 4 bases, with 12 bases separating them. The CDR3 protein is CSASVPEIYGYTF. The DNA of the CDR3 is TGCAGTGCTAGCGTCCCAGAAATCTATGGCTACACCTTC.

This clonotype turned up a few times. The V call is TRBV7-9, the J call TRBJ2-7, with 8 positions matching TRBD1. CDR1 is SEHNR, CDR2 FQNEAQ, per germline (reference sequence). With 1 base clipped from V and 1 base from J, the junction kept 3 bases outside the gene matches. The length of the CDR3 is 15 residues. DNA of the CDR3: TGTGCCAGCAGCTTAGGACAGGGGTCGTCCTACGAGCAGTACTTC. Translation: CASSLGQGSSYEQYF.

This clonotype turned up a few times. The gene calls are TRBV13 and TRBJ1-2, with unresolved D. The CDR3 runs to 14 residues. Trimming left V 1 base short and J 2 bases short, with 8 bases between. The germline V gene has CDR1 PRHDT and CDR2 FYEKMQ (reference sequence). CDR3 sequence reads: CASSLVGANYGYTF. The CDR3 DNA follows: TGTGCCAGCAGCTTAGTAGGAGCAAACTATGGCTACACCTTC. The variable domain in full, with the rest retrieved from reference TRBV13 and TRBJ1-2, is AAGVIQSPRHLIKEKRETATLKCYPIPRHDTVYWYQQGPGQDPQFLISFYEKMQSDKGSIPDRFSAQQFSDYHSELNMSSLELGDSALYFCASSLVGANYGYTFGSGTRLTVV.

The chain is built from TRBV28 and TRBJ2-3, with 9 bases that match TRBD1. The ends lost 7 bases at V and 6 bases at J; junction bases unmatched: 23. Germline V gene data show CDR1 as MDHEN and CDR2 as SYDVKM. CDR3 length: 19 residues. CDR3 region: CASTPPGQGYNWLLDTQYF. For the CDR3, the DNA is TGTGCCAGCACTCCCCCGGGACAGGGTTATAACTGGTTGTTGGATACGCAGTATTTT. Full variable domain (outside the CDR3, taken from reference TRBV28 and TRBJ2-3): DVKVTQSSRYLVKRTGEKVFLECVQDMDHENMFWYRQDPGLGLRLIYFSYDVKMKEKGDIPEGYSVSREKKERFSLILESASTNQTSMYLCASTPPGQGYNWLLDTQYFGPGTRLTVL.

This clonotype was observed at least ten times. This rearrangement joins TRBV20-1 to TRBJ2-7, with 9 bases identical to TRBD1. The V and J ends lost 3 bases and 3 bases, in that order; junction bases with no gene match: 3. This CDR3 has 13 residues. Germline CDR1 DFQATT, CDR2 SNEGSKA (reference sequence). The CDR3 is CSARGDRDYEQYF. For the CDR3, the DNA is TGCAGTGCTAGGGGGGACAGGGACTACGAGCAGTACTTC.

This clonotype was counted only a few times. The gene calls are TRBV2 and TRBJ1-3; a possible D gene is TRBD1 (5 bases). With 3 bases removed from V and 4 bases from J, the gap between germline ends came to 16 bases. CDR3 size: 16 residues. Per germline, CDR1 SNHLY and CDR2 FYNNEI. The CDR3 spells CASSDLAREYGNTIYF. Written as DNA, the CDR3 is TGTGCCAGCAGTGATCTGGCCAGGGAGTACGGAAACACCATATATTTT.

In this sample, this clonotype turned up a few times. The J gene is TRBJ1-1, the V gene TRBV3-1; perhaps TRBD1 as D (5 bases). The CDR3 runs to 16 residues. Germline V gene lookup returns CDR1 LGHDT and CDR2 YNNKEL (reference sequence). The V end lost 4 bases, the J end lost 4 bases, and 19 bases lay between the germline ends. The CDR3 spells CASSPSFEGWVTEAFF. Written as DNA, the CDR3 is TGTGCCAGCAGCCCGTCCTTTGAGGGGTGGGTCACTGAAGCTTTCTTT.

This clonotype showed up just once. V is TRBV2 and J is TRBJ2-7; D is undetermined. This CDR3 region has 13 residues. Germline values: CDR1 SNHLY, CDR2 FYNNEI. Trimming stripped 7 bases from V and 0 bases from J, with 10 bases between. This chain's CDR3 is CASTIADSYEQYF. CDR3 nucleotides: TGTGCCAGCACGATCGCAGACTCCTACGAGCAGTACTTC.

This clonotype was observed a handful of times. The chain carries TRBV20-1 and TRBJ2-5, with 15 bases that match TRBD2. In germline, CDR1 is DFQATT, CDR2 SNEGSKA (reference sequence). J gave up 1 base and V 3 bases, and 6 bases lay outside the gene matches. The CDR3 spans 17 residues. The CDR3 is CSARGTSGRLTQETQYF. In nucleotides, the CDR3 is TGCAGTGCTAGGGGGACTAGCGGGAGGTTAACCCAAGAGACCCAGTACTTC.

The chain couples TRBV19 to TRBJ1-1, with a possible D match to TRBD1 (6 bases). The CDR3 spans 13 residues. Trimming stripped 7 bases from V and 4 bases from J, with 13 bases between. From germline, CDR1 is LNHDA and CDR2 SQIVND (reference sequence). The CDR3 here is CASKYGGGTEAFF. The DNA for the CDR3 is TGTGCCAGTAAATATGGGGGCGGCACTGAAGCTTTCTTT.

The chain couples TRBV10-3 to TRBJ2-1; D not resolved. Germline V gene data show CDR1 as ENHRY and CDR2 as SYGVKD. The CDR3 runs to 14 residues. V lost 2 bases and J lost 6, with 11 bases in between. This CDR3 reads CAISERRSVNEQFF. DNA for the CDR3: TGTGCCATCAGTGAGCGGCGGTCGGTCAATGAGCAGTTCTTC.

This chain connects TRBV20-1 to TRBJ1-5; tentatively, D is TRBD1 (5 bases). The CDR3 extends over 13 amino acids. Germline values: CDR1 DFQATT, CDR2 SNEGSKA (reference sequence). Trimming left V 6 bases short and J 0 bases short, with 9 bases between. CDR3 region: CSARGDSNQPQHF. The DNA of the CDR3 is TGCAGTGCCCGGGGGGATAGCAATCAGCCCCAGCATTTT.

V usage is TRBV18 and J usage is TRBJ2-5; D uncertain. This CDR3 is built from 12 residues. Trimming removed 7 bases at V and 5 bases at J, with 11 bases between. CDR1 KGHSH and CDR2 LQKENI come from the germline V gene. Here the CDR3 reads CASYAVEETQYF. In DNA, the CDR3 is TGTGCCAGCTACGCGGTAGAGGAGACCCAGTACTTC.

This clonotype has only a few counts. The chain joins TRBV20-1 to TRBJ2-7; D is uncertain. This CDR3 has 14 amino acids. Deletions cut 1 base from V and 4 bases from J, with 14 bases between. Germline V gene lookup returns CDR1 DFQATT and CDR2 SNEGSKA (reference sequence). The CDR3 here is CSARGPEMSYEQYF. The CDR3 DNA sequence: TGCAGTGCTAGAGGTCCAGAGATGAGTTACGAGCAGTACTTC.

In this sample, this clonotype turned up a few times. This chain connects TRBV12-3 or TRBV12-4 to TRBJ2-7; D may correspond to TRBD1 or TRBD2 (5 bases each). The CDR3 consists of 16 residues. V shed 6 bases and J shed 0 bases, with 18 bases lying between them. DNA for the CDR3: TGTGCCAGCAGCCTAGCCCGGGGCCCCTTCTCCTACGAGCAGTACTTC. Residues: CASSLARGPFSYEQYF.

The rearrangement uses TRBV27 and TRBJ2-1; a possible D gene is TRBD1 (6 bases). Trimming pared 4 bases from V and 12 bases from J, leaving 16 bases between. In germline, CDR1 is MNHEY, CDR2 SMNVEV (reference sequence). The CDR3 totals 13 residues. CDR3 nucleotide sequence: TGTGCCAGCAGTTATCTGGGACACCGAGTGCAGTTCTTC. It specifies CASSYLGHRVQFF.

This chain uses TRBV6-5 with TRBJ1-5; D ambiguous. Germline assignment: CDR1 MNHEY and CDR2 SVGAGI. The CDR3 covers 16 residues. Trimming stripped 0 bases from V and 0 bases from J, with 9 bases between. The CDR3 sequence: CASSYSGPDSNQPQHF. CDR3 DNA sequence: TGTGCCAGCAGTTACTCCGGCCCAGATAGCAATCAGCCCCAGCATTTT.

This clonotype has a handful of counts. J is TRBJ2-1 and V is TRBV5-1; possibly TRBD1 for D (6 bases). Germline V lookup: CDR1 SGHRS, CDR2 YFSETQ. The CDR3 loop spans 14 amino acids. Trimming took 9 bases from V and 0 from J, leaving 13 bases between them. CDR3 sequence (DNA): TGCGCCAACCTTGGGGGCTCCTCCTACAATGAGCAGTTCTTC. The encoded protein is CANLGGSSYNEQFF.

This clonotype was detected once. The chain has TRBV2 and TRBJ1-6; 9 nucleotides match TRBD1. CDR1 is SNHLY and CDR2 is FYNNEI in the germline V gene. The V segment lost 5 bases and the J segment 8 bases; nucleotides outside the gene matches: 7. This CDR3 region has 15 residues. The CDR3 nucleotides read TGTGCCAGCAGTAAAGGACAGGGGTACGATTCACCCCTCCACTTT. Its translation: CASSKGQGYDSPLHF.

V and J are TRBV3-1 and TRBJ2-7; a possible D gene is TRBD1 (7 bases). V was clipped by 10 bases and J by 4 bases, with 32 bases between them. The CDR3 is 18 amino acids. Germline CDR1 reads LGHDT; CDR2 reads YNNKEL (reference sequence). The CDR3 here is CATTQLSPRQGGTYEQYF. As DNA, the CDR3 is TGTGCCACCACCCAGCTGTCCCCCCGCCAGGGGGGTACTTACGAGCAGTACTTC.

V is TRBV7-9 and J is TRBJ1-2; D is unresolved. CDR3 size: 14 residues. Deletions cut 3 bases from V and 0 bases from J, with 8 bases between. Germline CDR1 reads SEHNR; CDR2 reads FQNEAQ (reference sequence). Written as DNA, the CDR3 is TGTGCCAGCAGCTTTGGACCGGCTAACTATGGCTACACCTTC. Its protein is CASSFGPANYGYTF. The whole variable domain, remainder taken from reference TRBV7-9 and TRBJ1-2, is DTGVSQNPRHKITKRGQNVTFRCDPISEHNRLYWYRQTLGQGPEFLTYFQNEAQLEKSRLLSDRFSAERPKGSFSTLEIQRTEQGDSAMYLCASSFGPANYGYTFGSGTRLTVV.

CDR3 region: CASREGGGGYHNEQFF. The CDR3 coding sequence is TGTGCCAGCAGGGAAGGAGGGGGGGGCTATCACAATGAGCAGTTCTTC. The genes are TRBV6-2 or TRBV6-3 and TRBJ2-1; tentatively, D is TRBD2 (7 bases). V was shortened by 6 bases and J by 5 bases, with 20 bases between the two germline ends. This CDR3 is built from 16 residues. In germline, CDR1 is MNHEY, CDR2 SVGEGT.

The chain recombines TRBV13 with TRBJ2-1; 12 positions match TRBD2. Germline V lookup: CDR1 PRHDT, CDR2 FYEKMQ (reference sequence). Trimming at V came to 5 bases and at J to 5 bases, leaving 7 bases not matched to a gene. The CDR3 covers 16 residues. The CDR3 is CASSPPGLAGNNEQFF. CDR3 coding DNA: TGTGCCAGCAGCCCACCGGGACTAGCGGGTAACAATGAGCAGTTCTTC.

This rearrangement joins TRBV7-3 to TRBJ2-3, with 12 positions matching TRBD2. Germline CDR1 reads SGHTA; CDR2 reads FQGTGA. The V gene end was trimmed by 5 bases and the J gene end by 5 bases; junction bases not matched to a gene: 14. This CDR3 comprises 18 residues. CDR3 sequence: CASSPQGLAGSLKDTQYF. CDR3 in DNA: TGTGCCAGCAGCCCGCAGGGACTAGCGGGTTCTCTTAAAGATACGCAGTATTTT. Full variable domain (outside the CDR3, taken from reference TRBV7-3 and TRBJ2-3): GAGVSQTPSNKVTEKGKYVELRCDPISGHTALYWYRQSLGQGPEFLIYFQGTGAADDSGLPNDRFFAVRPEGSVSTLKIQRTERGDSAVYLCASSPQGLAGSLKDTQYFGPGTRLTVL.

This clonotype showed up just once. This rearrangement joins TRBV7-9 to TRBJ2-2; 7 bases are shared with TRBD1. The V gene's germline CDR1 is SEHNR and CDR2 FQNEAQ (reference sequence). J gave up 7 bases and V 2 bases, and 7 bases lay outside the gene matches. The CDR3 contains 15 residues. The CDR3 loop is CASSLWTGRGGELFF. DNA of the CDR3: TGTGCCAGCAGCTTATGGACAGGCCGGGGCGGGGAGCTGTTTTTT.

This clonotype was recorded many times. The chain combines TRBV12-3 or TRBV12-4 with TRBJ1-1; no firm D call. The V and J ends lost 3 bases and 4 bases respectively, with 9 bases between them. The CDR3 spans 13 residues. CDR3 bases: TGTGCCAGCAGTTTTGGCGACACCACTGAAGCTTTCTTT. Translating gives CASSFGDTTEAFF.

This clonotype has only a few counts. The gene calls are TRBV11-2 and TRBJ2-1; 8 bases align to TRBD1. J gave up 8 bases and V 0 bases, and 3 bases lay outside the gene matches. This CDR3 is 14 amino acids long. CDR1 SGHAT and CDR2 FQNNGV come from the germline V gene. The CDR3 reads CASSLDETGDEQFF. For the CDR3, the DNA is TGTGCCAGCAGCTTAGACGAGACAGGGGATGAGCAGTTCTTC.